The 11 T cell receptor beta chains below all came from one sample that was sequenced in a study of radiation and T cells in renal cell carcinoma (dated by TCRdb to 2018 to 2021). The protocol used for the library was the immunoSEQ multiplex PCR assay. TCRdb took this table from immuneACCESS and kept in-frame rearrangements with V and J called. Such tables lack part of the clones; where checked against another copy, unresolved V genes explain under half of the gap, and the rest is unexplained. Counted in this sample were about 170,000 clones; roughly 90% of them appeared once. The ten largest clones take up roughly 12% of the sample. The meaning of the sample's time point label: blood 4 weeks post-SBRT, at nephrectomy. The meaning of the sample's treatment or condition label: 15 Gy SBRT to primary tumor, nephrectomy 4 weeks later. Here the sequenced sample was blood, taken from a patient whose treatment included radiotherapy and nephrectomy. The source is a woman in her fifties or sixties with renal cell carcinoma.

V gene TRBV19 combines with J gene TRBJ1-1, with 10 positions matching TRBD1. V shed 10 bases, J shed 5 bases, and the junction held 13 bases outside the gene matches. Per the germline V gene, CDR1 is LNHDA and CDR2 is SQIVND (reference sequence). CDR3 size: 15 residues. As DNA, the CDR3 is TGTGCCACCACACGGACAGGGGGGTTGAGGACTGAAGCTTTCTTT. Its translation: CATTRTGGLRTEAFF.

This chain links TRBV5-4 with TRBJ1-1; D gene uncertain. This CDR3 is 15 amino acids long. Germline V gene sequence: CDR1 SGHNT, CDR2 YYREEE (reference sequence). The ends were cut back, 4 bases at V and 0 bases at J, with 13 bases in the middle. The CDR3 coding sequence is TGTGCCAGCAGCCCCCGACTTGGGGTGAACACTGAAGCTTTCTTT. Translated, it gives CASSPRLGVNTEAFF.

V usage is TRBV7-6 and J usage is TRBJ1-2; perhaps TRBD1 as D (5 bases). Germline CDR1 and CDR2: SGHVS and FNYEAQ. Trimming left V 1 base short and J 0 bases short, with 9 bases between. CDR3 size: 15 residues. CDR3: CASSLDRTANYGYTF. DNA of the CDR3: TGTGCCAGCAGCTTAGACAGGACGGCTAACTATGGCTACACCTTC. Drawing the rest from reference TRBV7-6 and TRBJ1-2, the complete variable domain is GAGVSQSPRYKVTKRGQDVALRCDPISGHVSLYWYRQALGQGPEFLTYFNYEAQQDKSGLPNDRFSAERPEGSISTLTIQRTEQRDSAMYRCASSLDRTANYGYTFGSGTRLTVV.

V usage is TRBV6-6 and J usage is TRBJ1-2; unclear D gene. The CDR3 is 12 residues long. Deletions cut 8 bases from V and 4 bases from J, with 11 bases between. Germline CDR1 MNHNY, CDR2 SVGAGI (reference sequence). In nucleotides, the CDR3 is TGTGCCAGCGCCTCAGGCACCTATGGCTACACCTTC. Residues: CASASGTYGYTF.

This clone was seen once. The rearrangement uses TRBV5-1 and TRBJ2-3, with D possibly matching TRBD1 (6 bases). CDR3 length equals 15 residues. The V end was cut by 0 bases, the J end by 3 bases, with 11 bases between. The V gene's germline CDR1 is SGHRS and CDR2 YFSETQ. The CDR3 coding sequence is TGCGCCAGCAGCTTGGAGGCCAGGGGAACAGATACGCAGTATTTT. It encodes CASSLEARGTDTQYF.

V and J are TRBV19 and TRBJ1-4; the match to TRBD1 covers 9 bases. The V gene end was trimmed by 4 bases and the J gene end by 9 bases; junction bases not matched to a gene: 3. The CDR3 sequence is 13 residues long. Germline CDR1 LNHDA, CDR2 SQIVND (reference sequence). CDR3 in amino acids: CASSTGQGQKLFF. CDR3 bases: TGTGCCAGTAGTACAGGACAGGGGCAAAAACTGTTTTTT.

The chain couples TRBV7-2 to TRBJ2-1, with D possibly TRBD2 on 6 matching bases. The germline V gene encodes CDR1 SGHTA and CDR2 FQGNSA. The CDR3 length is 16 residues. Trimming stripped 1 base from V and 5 bases from J, with 15 bases between. CDR3 sequence reads: CASSLGSGVENNEQFF. CDR3 sequence (DNA): TGTGCCAGCAGCTTAGGGTCGGGGGTCGAGAACAATGAGCAGTTCTTC.

The chain combines TRBV29-1 with TRBJ2-3, with 9 bases fitting TRBD1. The V and J ends lost 7 bases and 5 bases, in that order; junction bases with no gene match: 10. The CDR3 consists of 14 residues. Germline V CDR1 and CDR2: SQVTM, ANQGSEA. The CDR3 DNA follows: TGCAGCGCAGATCGGACAGGGGCCGGAGATACGCAGTATTTT. Encoded protein: CSADRTGAGDTQYF.

On this clone: The junction departs from germline at one end; a sequencing error may be responsible. The J gene is TRBJ2-5, the V gene TRBV7-7; D gene unclear. The CDR3 sequence is 14 residues long. CDR1 and CDR2 (germline): SSHAT, FNYEAQ (reference sequence). The CDR3 bases are TGTGCTAGCAGCTTAATGGGAACAGAAGAGACCCAGTACTTC. Protein: CASSLMGTEETQYF.

This clone was counted only a few times. The J gene is TRBJ1-2, the V gene TRBV4-1, with TRBD1 matching over 9 bases. After removal of 0 bases from V and 7 bases from J, the junction contained 6 bases not matched to a gene. CDR3 length: 15 residues. Germline-derived CDR1 and CDR2 are MGHRA and YSYEKL. In nucleotides, the CDR3 is TGCGCCAGCAGCCAAGATCCGGGACAGGGATTTGGCTACACCTTC. It encodes CASSQDPGQGFGYTF.

The V gene is TRBV29-1, the J gene TRBJ1-2, with 8 bases matching TRBD1. Per germline, CDR1 SQVTM and CDR2 ANQGSEA. The CDR3 is made up of 16 amino acids. Germline trimming cut 7 bases from V and 6 bases from J; bases unmatched to any gene: 19. The CDR3 region is CSAGGNQKDRADGYTF. The CDR3 nucleotides are TGCAGCGCTGGGGGCAACCAAAAGGACAGGGCTGATGGCTACACCTTC. The full variable domain, in which reference TRBV29-1 and TRBJ1-2 provide the parts outside the CDR3, is SAVISQKPSRDICQRGTSLTIQCQVDSQVTMMFWYRQQPGQSLTLIATANQGSEATYESGFVIDKFPISRPNLTFSTLTVSNMSPEDSSIYLCSAGGNQKDRADGYTFGSGTRLTVV.